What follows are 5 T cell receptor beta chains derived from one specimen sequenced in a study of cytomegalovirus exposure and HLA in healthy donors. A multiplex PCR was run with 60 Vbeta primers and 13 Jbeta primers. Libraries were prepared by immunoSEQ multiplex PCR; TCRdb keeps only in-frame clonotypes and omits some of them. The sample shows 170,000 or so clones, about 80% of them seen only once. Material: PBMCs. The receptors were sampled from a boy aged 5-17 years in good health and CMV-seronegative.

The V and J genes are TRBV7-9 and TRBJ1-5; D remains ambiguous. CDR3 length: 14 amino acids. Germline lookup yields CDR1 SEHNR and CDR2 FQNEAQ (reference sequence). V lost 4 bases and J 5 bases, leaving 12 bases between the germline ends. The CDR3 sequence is CASSSTNGDQPQHF. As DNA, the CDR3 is TGTGCCAGCAGCTCCACGAACGGGGATCAGCCCCAGCATTTT.

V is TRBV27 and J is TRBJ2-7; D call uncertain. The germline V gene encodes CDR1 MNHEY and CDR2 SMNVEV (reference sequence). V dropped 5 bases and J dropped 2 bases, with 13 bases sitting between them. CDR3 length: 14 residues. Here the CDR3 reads CASSGVTGAYEQYF. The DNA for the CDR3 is TGTGCCAGCAGTGGCGTGACTGGAGCCTACGAGCAGTACTTC.

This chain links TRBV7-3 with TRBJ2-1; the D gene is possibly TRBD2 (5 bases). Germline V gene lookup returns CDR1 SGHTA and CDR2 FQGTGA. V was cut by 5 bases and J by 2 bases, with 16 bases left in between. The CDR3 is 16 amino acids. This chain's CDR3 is CASSDYRRTPYNEQFF. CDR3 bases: TGTGCCAGCAGCGACTATAGGAGGACCCCCTACAATGAGCAGTTCTTC.

This chain's CDR3 is CASSGGGGAYNEQFF. The CDR3 DNA sequence: TGTGCCAGCAGTGGCGGCGGGGGGGCTTACAATGAGCAGTTCTTC. The V gene is TRBV2, the J gene TRBJ2-1; 9 positions match TRBD2. The CDR3 has 15 amino acids. The V and J ends lost 4 bases and 4 bases, in that order; junction bases with no gene match: 5. Germline V CDR1 and CDR2: SNHLY, FYNNEI.

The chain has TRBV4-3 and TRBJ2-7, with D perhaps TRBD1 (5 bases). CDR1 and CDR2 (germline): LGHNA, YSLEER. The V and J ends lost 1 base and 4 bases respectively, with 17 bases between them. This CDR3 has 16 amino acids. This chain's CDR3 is CASSQGLDRYLYEQYF. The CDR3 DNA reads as TGCGCCAGCAGCCAAGGGTTAGACAGATACCTTTACGAGCAGTACTTC.